What follows is one TCR beta chain and its context. As processed by the authors: For nucleated cells, counts were estimated from reference gene primer amplification. Sequencing was performed with immunoSEQ multiplex PCR; in TCRdb, only in-frame clones are kept and a portion is missing. V and J calls and clone size come straight from that table; D and trimming were deduced from the DNA. The profile shows roughly 63,000 clones, over 75% of them singletons. Germline values: CDR1 MNHEY, CDR2 SVGAGI. V lost 6 bases and J lost 9; bases outside the gene matches: 5. The CDR3 extends over 13 amino acids. The sample originates from a study of blood T cell repertoires in COVID-19. About the research overall: Whether acute or convalescent, the COVID-19 samples came from the United States, Italy and Spain. PBMCs, B-cell-depleted T cells, or T cells provided the cDNA or gDNA that made up the material.

The material sequenced was peripheral blood. The chain carries TRBV6-5 and TRBJ2-1, with TRBD1 identical over 10 bases. The sequence was obtained from a man between 50 and 59 years old with acute or convalescent COVID-19. This CDR3 reads CASRRQGAGEQFF. CDR3 nucleotide sequence: TGTGCCAGCAGACGACAGGGGGCTGGTGAGCAGTTCTTC.